A single sample gave rise to the 16 T cell receptor beta chains below, sequenced in a study of PD-1 blockade in mismatch repair-deficient tumors. Clones were read by immunoSEQ multiplex PCR, and TCRdb kept only the in-frame ones, dropping some. This sample has over 30,000 clones, with roughly 80% found just once. This specimen was PBMCs, taken 6 weeks after starting pembrolizumab. The receptors here all came from an adult with mismatch repair-deficient cancer.

In its sample, this clone was seen once. The chain couples TRBV28 to TRBJ2-3, with D unclear. The V gene lost 4 bases and the J gene lost 1 base, with 15 bases spanning the gap. Germline assignment: CDR1 MDHEN and CDR2 SYDVKM. The CDR3 is 16 residues long. The CDR3 is CASSSPPESGTDTQYF. The CDR3 nucleotides read TGTGCCAGCAGTTCCCCCCCGGAGTCAGGCACAGATACGCAGTATTTT.

V usage is TRBV6-5 and J usage is TRBJ1-5; 10 bases align to TRBD1. Losses at the gene ends were 4 bases for V and 6 bases for J; bases not matched to a gene: 6. Germline assignment: CDR1 MNHEY and CDR2 SVGAGI. This CDR3 is 15 amino acids long. DNA of the CDR3: TGTGCCAGCAGTTGGGGGACAGGGGAAACTCAGCCCCAGCATTTT. Protein product: CASSWGTGETQPQHF.

V is TRBV6-1 and J is TRBJ2-5, with TRBD2 matching 7 bases. Germline trimming cut 11 bases from V and 0 bases from J; bases unmatched to any gene: 9. This CDR3 comprises 14 residues. Germline lookup yields CDR1 MNHNS and CDR2 SASEGT. Here the CDR3 DNA reads TGTGCCGCCAGAACCGGGGGGAACCAAGAGACCCAGTACTTC. It is translated as CAARTGGNQETQYF.

This CDR3 is CASSEPGRGSGAFF. CDR3 nucleotides: TGTGCCAGCAGTGAACCGGGTCGGGGAAGCGGAGCTTTCTTT. The chain couples TRBV6-1 to TRBJ1-1; no definite D call. The CDR3 loop spans 14 amino acids. V dropped 2 bases and J dropped 10 bases, with 17 bases sitting between them. Germline CDR1 reads MNHNS; CDR2 reads SASEGT.

A few counts support this clone. The genes are TRBV28 and TRBJ2-7; D gene uncertain. This CDR3 contains 13 residues. The V end was cut by 6 bases, the J end by 0 bases, with 9 bases between. Germline V gives CDR1 MDHEN, CDR2 SYDVKM. CDR3 sequence: CASRSTVSYEQYF. The DNA for the CDR3 is TGTGCCAGCAGGTCCACAGTCTCCTACGAGCAGTACTTC.

The CDR3: CASSLVGSIAKNIQYF. The CDR3, as DNA: TGCGCCAGCAGCTTGGTCGGGTCGATAGCCAAAAACATTCAGTACTTC. The chain couples TRBV5-1 to TRBJ2-4, with D unclear. The CDR3 consists of 16 residues. Germline-derived CDR1 and CDR2 are SGHRS and YFSETQ. V was shortened by 0 bases and J by 0 bases, with 10 bases between the two germline ends.

This clone has just a few counts. The gene calls are TRBV18 and TRBJ2-7, with D unclear. The CDR3 runs 13 residues. Germline loops: CDR1 KGHSH, CDR2 LQKENI. Trimming left V 1 base short and J 6 bases short, with 10 bases between. This chain's CDR3 is CASSPLGLLEQYF. For the CDR3, the DNA is TGTGCCAGCTCACCACTTGGGCTACTCGAGCAGTACTTC.

The chain has TRBV5-6 and TRBJ2-7, with 8 bases fitting TRBD1. The germline V gene has CDR1 SGHDT and CDR2 YYEEEE. V shed 0 bases and J 5 bases; nucleotides not matched to a gene: 4. This CDR3 spans 14 amino acids. In nucleotides, the CDR3 is TGTGCCAGCAGCTTGGGGACAGGGTGGGACGAGCAGTACTTC. It specifies CASSLGTGWDEQYF.

CDR3 amino acids: CASSRQGAEDTQYF. As DNA, the CDR3 is TGTGCCAGCAGCCGGCAAGGAGCGGAAGATACGCAGTATTTT. This chain links TRBV14 with TRBJ2-3; TRBD2 is a possible D gene (5 bases). Trimming shortened V by 4 bases and J by 5 bases, and 13 bases separated the two germline ends. CDR3 length: 14 residues. Germline values: CDR1 SGHDN, CDR2 FVKESK.

The V and J genes are TRBV5-6 and TRBJ2-7; TRBD1 agrees at 7 bases. The germline gives CDR1 SGHDT, CDR2 YYEEEE. The ends lost 0 bases at V and 4 bases at J; junction bases unmatched: 4. The CDR3 is made up of 14 amino acids. DNA of the CDR3: TGTGCCAGCAGCTTGGGGGACAGTCAGTACGAGCAGTACTTC. This encodes CASSLGDSQYEQYF.

The genes are TRBV30 and TRBJ2-1, with 10 positions matching TRBD2. Losses at the gene ends were 0 bases for V and 3 bases for J; bases not matched to a gene: 5. This CDR3 comprises 16 residues. Germline V lookup: CDR1 GTSNPN, CDR2 SVGIG (reference sequence). The CDR3 is CAWSVKAGGNYNEQFF. The CDR3 DNA reads TGTGCCTGGAGTGTAAAAGCGGGAGGGAACTACAATGAGCAGTTCTTC. Supplemented by reference TRBV30 and TRBJ2-1, the full variable domain reads SQTIHQWPATLVQPVGSPLSLECTVEGTSNPNLYWYRQAAGRGLQLLFYSVGIGQISSEVPQNLSASRPQDRQFILSSKKLLLSDSGFYLCAWSVKAGGNYNEQFFGPGTRLTVL.

The genes are TRBV27 and TRBJ2-3, with a possible D match to TRBD2 (5 bases). V lost 5 bases, J lost 1 base, and 16 bases lay in between. The CDR3 runs 16 residues. Germline lookup yields CDR1 MNHEY and CDR2 SMNVEV (reference sequence). CDR3 bases: TGTGCCAGCAGTAGAAAGCGGATTAGTGGCACAGATACGCAGTATTTT. Translation gives CASSRKRISGTDTQYF.

The rearrangement joins TRBV29-1 to TRBJ2-1; the D gene is possibly TRBD1 (6 bases). Germline assignment: CDR1 SQVTM and CDR2 ANQGSEA. The V end lost 7 bases, the J end lost 3 bases, and 16 bases lay between the germline ends. This CDR3 region has 14 residues. CDR3 DNA: TGCAGCGCTGTTACGGGACAAGGCTACAATGAGCAGTTCTTC. Its translation is CSAVTGQGYNEQFF.

The genes are TRBV18 and TRBJ2-2; D perhaps matches TRBD1 (5 bases). The CDR3 has 15 residues. Trimming took off 6 bases at V and 1 base at J, with 12 bases between the two ends. CDR1 and CDR2 from the germline V gene are KGHSH and LQKENI. CDR3 loop: CASSLTAWNTGELFF. DNA of the CDR3: TGTGCCAGCTCGTTGACAGCCTGGAACACCGGGGAGCTGTTTTTT.

This chain uses TRBV19 with TRBJ2-6; the D is unclear. CDR1 is LNHDA, CDR2 SQIVND, per germline (reference sequence). The germline V and J ends were trimmed by 4 bases and 0 bases, with 7 bases remaining between them. This CDR3 has 15 amino acids. CDR3 DNA sequence: TGTGCCAGTAGTACACCAGGCTCTGGGGCCAACGTCCTGACTTTC. It specifies CASSTPGSGANVLTF.

V usage is TRBV7-9 and J usage is TRBJ2-1; 8 nucleotides match TRBD2. CDR3 length equals 17 residues. V was clipped by 5 bases and J by 4 bases; unmatched bases: 13. CDR1 and CDR2 (germline): SEHNR, FQNEAQ (reference sequence). The CDR3 coding sequence is TGTGCCAGCAGCCGGTCCCCAGGTAGCGGGGATTACAATGAGCAGTTCTTC. This sequence encodes CASSRSPGSGDYNEQFF.